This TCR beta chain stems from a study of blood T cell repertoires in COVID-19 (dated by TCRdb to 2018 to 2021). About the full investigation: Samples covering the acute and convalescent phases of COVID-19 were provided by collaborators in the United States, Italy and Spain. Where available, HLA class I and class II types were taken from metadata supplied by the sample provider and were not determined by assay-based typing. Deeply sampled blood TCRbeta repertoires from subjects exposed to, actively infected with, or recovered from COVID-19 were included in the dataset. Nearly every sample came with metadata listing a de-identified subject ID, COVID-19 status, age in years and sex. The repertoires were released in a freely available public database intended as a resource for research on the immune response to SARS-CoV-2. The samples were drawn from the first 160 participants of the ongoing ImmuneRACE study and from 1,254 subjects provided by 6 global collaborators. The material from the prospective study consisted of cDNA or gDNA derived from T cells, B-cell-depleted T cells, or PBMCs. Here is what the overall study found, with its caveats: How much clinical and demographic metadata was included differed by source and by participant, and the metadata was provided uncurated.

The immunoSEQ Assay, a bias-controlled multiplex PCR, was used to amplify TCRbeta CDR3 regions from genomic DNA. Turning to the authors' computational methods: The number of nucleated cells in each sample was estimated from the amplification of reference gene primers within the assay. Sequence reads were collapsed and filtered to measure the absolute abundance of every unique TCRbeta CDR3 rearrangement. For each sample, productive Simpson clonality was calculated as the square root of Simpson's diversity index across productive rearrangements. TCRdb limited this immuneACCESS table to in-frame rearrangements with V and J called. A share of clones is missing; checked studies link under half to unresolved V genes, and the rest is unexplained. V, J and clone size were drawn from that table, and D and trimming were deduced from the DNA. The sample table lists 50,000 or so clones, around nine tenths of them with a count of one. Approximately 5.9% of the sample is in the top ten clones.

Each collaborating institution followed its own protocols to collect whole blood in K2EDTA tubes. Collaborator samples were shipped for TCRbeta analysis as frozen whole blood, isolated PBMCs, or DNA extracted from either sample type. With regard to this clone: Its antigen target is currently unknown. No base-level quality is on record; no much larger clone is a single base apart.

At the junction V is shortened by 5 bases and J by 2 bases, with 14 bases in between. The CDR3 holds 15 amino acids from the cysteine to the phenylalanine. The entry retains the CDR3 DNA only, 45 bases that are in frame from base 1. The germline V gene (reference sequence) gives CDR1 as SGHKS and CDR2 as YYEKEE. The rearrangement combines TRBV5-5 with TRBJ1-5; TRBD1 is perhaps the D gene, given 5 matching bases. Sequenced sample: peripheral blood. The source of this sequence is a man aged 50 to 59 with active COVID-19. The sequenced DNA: TGTGCCAGCAGTCAGGGATTTGAGGGCAATCAGCCCCAGCATTTT. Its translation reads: CASSQGFEGNQPQHF.